Included here is one T cell receptor (beta chain) sequence, with context. Its antigen is unknown. This sample was taken from a study of shared clonotypes between healthy human individuals. Study results and caveats: Sampling included only blood; tissue repertoires likely differ.

Germline CDR1 is MNHEY and CDR2 is SMNVEV (reference sequence). Trimming pared 6 bases from V and 4 bases from J, leaving 25 bases between. This CDR3 has 18 amino acids. Within Nashville, Tennessee resided all donors, each a Caucasian adult. The study ran the assay at deep level. This table comes from immunoSEQ multiplex PCR, and its TCRdb copy is limited to in-frame clones, with some not included. The sample comprises roughly 450,000 clones, approximately 79% of which are singletons, and under 15% rests with the top ten. Source material: PBMCs. The sequence was collected from a woman between 40 and 50 years old in good health. Some clones in this sample may be carry-over from other donors' samples. The chain recombines TRBV27 with TRBJ2-1; TRBD2 might be the D (6 bases). The CDR3 DNA reads as TGTGCCAGCAGCCCGAGAGCCAGTCCGGGAGTAGGGTACAATGAGCAGTTCTTC. The encoded protein is CASSPRASPGVGYNEQFF.